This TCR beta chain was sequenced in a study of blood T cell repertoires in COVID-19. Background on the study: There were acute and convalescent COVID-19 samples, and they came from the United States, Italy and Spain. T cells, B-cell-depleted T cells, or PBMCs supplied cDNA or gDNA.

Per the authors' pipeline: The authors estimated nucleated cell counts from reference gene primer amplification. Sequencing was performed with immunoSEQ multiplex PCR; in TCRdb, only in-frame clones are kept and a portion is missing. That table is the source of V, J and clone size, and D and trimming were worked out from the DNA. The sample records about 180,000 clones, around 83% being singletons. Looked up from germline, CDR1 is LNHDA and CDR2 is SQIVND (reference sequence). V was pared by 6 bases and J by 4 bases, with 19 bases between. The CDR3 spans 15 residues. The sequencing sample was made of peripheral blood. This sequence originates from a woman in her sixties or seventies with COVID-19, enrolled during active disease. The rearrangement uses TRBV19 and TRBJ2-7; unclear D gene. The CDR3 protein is CASRGLGPPEYEQYF. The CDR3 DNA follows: TGTGCCAGTAGGGGCCTTGGCCCTCCTGAATACGAGCAGTACTTC.